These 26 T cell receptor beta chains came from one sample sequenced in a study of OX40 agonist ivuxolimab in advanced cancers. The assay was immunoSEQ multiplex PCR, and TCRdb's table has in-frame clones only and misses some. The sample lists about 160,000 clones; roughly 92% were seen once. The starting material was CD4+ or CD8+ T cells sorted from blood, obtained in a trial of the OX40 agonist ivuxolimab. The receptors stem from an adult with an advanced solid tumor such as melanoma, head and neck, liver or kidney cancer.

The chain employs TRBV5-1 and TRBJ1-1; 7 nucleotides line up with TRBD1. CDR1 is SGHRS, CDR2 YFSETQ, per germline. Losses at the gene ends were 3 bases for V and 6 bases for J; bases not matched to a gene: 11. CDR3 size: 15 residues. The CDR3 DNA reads TGCGCCAGCAGCTCGTCCGGGACAGCGAAATCTGAAGCTTTCTTT. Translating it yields CASSSSGTAKSEAFF.

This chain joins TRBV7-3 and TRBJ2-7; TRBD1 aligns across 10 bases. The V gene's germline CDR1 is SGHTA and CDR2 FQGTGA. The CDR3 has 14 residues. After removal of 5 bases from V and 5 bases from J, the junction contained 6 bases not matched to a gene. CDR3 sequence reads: CASSRQGAKDEQYF. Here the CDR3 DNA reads TGTGCCAGCAGCCGACAGGGGGCTAAGGACGAGCAGTACTTC.

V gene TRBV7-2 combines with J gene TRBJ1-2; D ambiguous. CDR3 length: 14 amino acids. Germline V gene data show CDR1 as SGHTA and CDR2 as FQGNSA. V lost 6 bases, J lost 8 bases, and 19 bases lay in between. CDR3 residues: CASRRVPQDGGYTF. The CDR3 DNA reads TGTGCCAGCAGACGCGTCCCCCAGGACGGAGGCTACACCTTC.

The CDR3 bases are TGTGCCAGCAGCACCGACAGTAACTATGGCTACACCTTC. It codes for CASSTDSNYGYTF. The gene calls are TRBV6-5 and TRBJ1-2, with TRBD1 as a possible D gene (5 bases). In germline, CDR1 is MNHEY, CDR2 SVGAGI. This CDR3 spans 13 amino acids. V gave up 6 bases and J gave up 1 base, with 9 bases separating them.

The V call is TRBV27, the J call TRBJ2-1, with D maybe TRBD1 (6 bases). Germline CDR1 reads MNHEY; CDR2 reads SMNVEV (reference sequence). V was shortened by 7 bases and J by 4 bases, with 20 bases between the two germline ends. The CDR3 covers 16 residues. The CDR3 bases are TGTGCCAGCAAACCCACGACCAGGGGAGTTTACAATGAGCAGTTCTTC. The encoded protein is CASKPTTRGVYNEQFF.

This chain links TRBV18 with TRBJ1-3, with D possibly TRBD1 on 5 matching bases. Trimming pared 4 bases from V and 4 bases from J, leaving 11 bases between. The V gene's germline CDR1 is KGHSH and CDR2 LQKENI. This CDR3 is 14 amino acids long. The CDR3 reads CASSLGDRGNTIYF. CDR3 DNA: TGTGCCAGCTCACTCGGCGACAGAGGAAACACCATATATTTT.

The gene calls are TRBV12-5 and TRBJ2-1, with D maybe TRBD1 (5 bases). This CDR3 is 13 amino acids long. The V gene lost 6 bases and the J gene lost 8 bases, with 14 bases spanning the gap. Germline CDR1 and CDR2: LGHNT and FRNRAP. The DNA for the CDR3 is TGTGCTAGTGGCCTTAGGACATATCATGAGCAGTTCTTC. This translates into CASGLRTYHEQFF.

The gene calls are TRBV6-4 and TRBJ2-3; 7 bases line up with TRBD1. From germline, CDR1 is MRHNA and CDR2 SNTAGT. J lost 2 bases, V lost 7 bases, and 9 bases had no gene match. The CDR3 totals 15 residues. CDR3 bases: TGTGCCAGCACCCCCACAGGGGATCTCACAGATACGCAGTATTTT. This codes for CASTPTGDLTDTQYF.

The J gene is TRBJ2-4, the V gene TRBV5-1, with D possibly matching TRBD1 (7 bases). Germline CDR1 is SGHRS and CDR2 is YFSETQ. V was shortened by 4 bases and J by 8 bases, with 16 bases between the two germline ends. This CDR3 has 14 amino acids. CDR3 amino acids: CASSPSTGTDIQYF. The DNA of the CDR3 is TGCGCCAGCAGCCCTTCGACAGGGACTGACATTCAGTACTTC. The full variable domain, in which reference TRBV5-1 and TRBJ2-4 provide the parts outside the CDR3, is KAGVTQTPRYLIKTRGQQVTLSCSPISGHRSVSWYQQTPGQGLQFLFEYFSETQRNKGNFPGRFSGRQFSNSRSEMNVSTLELGDSALYLCASSPSTGTDIQYFGAGTRLSVL.

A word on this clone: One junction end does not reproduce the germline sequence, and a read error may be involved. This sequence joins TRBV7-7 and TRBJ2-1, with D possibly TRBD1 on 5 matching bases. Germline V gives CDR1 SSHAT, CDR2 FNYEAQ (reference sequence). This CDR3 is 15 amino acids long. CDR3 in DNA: TGTGCTAGCAGCTTAGGAACTGACAGAGCTTATGAGCAGTTCTTC. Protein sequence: CASSLGTDRAYEQFF.

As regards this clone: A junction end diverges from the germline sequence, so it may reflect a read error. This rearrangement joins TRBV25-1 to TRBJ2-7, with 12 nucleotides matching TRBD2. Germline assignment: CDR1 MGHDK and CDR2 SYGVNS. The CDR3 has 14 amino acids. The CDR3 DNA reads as TGTGCCAGCAGTTCCCTGCCGACTAGCGGGGGACTCGACTTC. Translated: CASSSLPTSGGLDF.

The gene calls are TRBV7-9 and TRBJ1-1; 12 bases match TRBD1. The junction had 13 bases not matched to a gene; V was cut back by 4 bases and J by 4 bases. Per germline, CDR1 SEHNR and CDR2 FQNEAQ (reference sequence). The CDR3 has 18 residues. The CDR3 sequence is CASSSPGQGAFQSTEAFF. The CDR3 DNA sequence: TGTGCCAGCAGCTCTCCGGGACAGGGGGCGTTTCAGTCCACTGAAGCTTTCTTT.

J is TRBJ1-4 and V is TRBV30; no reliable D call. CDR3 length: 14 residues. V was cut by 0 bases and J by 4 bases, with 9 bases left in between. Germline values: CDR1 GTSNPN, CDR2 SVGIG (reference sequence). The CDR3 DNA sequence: TGTGCCTGGAGTGTACCCCTCCTTAATGAAAAACTGTTTTTT. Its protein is CAWSVPLLNEKLFF.

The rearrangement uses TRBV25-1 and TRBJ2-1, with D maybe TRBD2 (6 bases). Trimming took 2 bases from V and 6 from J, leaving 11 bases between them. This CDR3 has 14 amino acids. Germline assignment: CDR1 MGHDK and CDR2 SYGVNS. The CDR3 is CASSEAGGFNEQFF. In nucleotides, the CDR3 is TGTGCCAGCAGTGAAGCTGGGGGGTTCAATGAGCAGTTCTTC.

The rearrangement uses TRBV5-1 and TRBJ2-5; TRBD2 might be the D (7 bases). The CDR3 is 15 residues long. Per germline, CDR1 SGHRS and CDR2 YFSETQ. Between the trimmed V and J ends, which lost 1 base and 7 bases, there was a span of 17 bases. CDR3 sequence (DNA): TGCGCCAGCAGCTTGTCCCTTGGGGGGGCCGGGACCCAGTACTTC. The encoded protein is CASSLSLGGAGTQYF.

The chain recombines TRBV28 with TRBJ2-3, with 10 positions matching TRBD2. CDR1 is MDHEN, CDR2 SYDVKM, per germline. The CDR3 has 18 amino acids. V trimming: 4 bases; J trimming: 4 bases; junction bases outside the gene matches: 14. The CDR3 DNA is TGTGCCAGCAGTTCAATCGGGGGGGGACTAGCGCCCCCAGATACGCAGTATTTT. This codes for CASSSIGGGLAPPDTQYF.

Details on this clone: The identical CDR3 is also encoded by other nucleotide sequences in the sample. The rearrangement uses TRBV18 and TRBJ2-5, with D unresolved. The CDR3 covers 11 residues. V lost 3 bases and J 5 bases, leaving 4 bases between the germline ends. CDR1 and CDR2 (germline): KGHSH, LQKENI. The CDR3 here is CASSPGETQYF. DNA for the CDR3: TGTGCCAGCTCACCGGGGGAGACCCAGTACTTC.

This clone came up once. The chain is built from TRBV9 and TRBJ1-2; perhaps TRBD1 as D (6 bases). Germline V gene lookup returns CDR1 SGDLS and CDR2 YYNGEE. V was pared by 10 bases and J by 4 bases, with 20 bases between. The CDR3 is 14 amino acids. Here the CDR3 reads CAGAPGAELYGYTF. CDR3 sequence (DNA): TGTGCCGGAGCCCCGGGGGCAGAGCTCTATGGCTACACCTTC.

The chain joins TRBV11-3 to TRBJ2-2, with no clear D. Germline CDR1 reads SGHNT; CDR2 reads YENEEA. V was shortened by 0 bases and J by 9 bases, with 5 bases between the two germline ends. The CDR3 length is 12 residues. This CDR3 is CASSLEIRELFF. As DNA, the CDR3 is TGTGCCAGCAGCTTAGAAATTAGGGAGCTGTTTTTT.

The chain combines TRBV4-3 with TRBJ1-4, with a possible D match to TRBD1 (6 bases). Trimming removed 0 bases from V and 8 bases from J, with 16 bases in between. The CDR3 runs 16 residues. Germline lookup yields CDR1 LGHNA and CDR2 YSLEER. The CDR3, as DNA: TGCGCCAGCAGCCAAGATCTTACAGGGAGGGGAGAAAAACTGTTTTTT. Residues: CASSQDLTGRGEKLFF.

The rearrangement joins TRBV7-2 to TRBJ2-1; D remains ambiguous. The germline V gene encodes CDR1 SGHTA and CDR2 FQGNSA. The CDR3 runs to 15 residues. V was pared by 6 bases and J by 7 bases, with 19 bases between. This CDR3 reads CASRVRISPMNEQFF. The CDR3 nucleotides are TGTGCCAGCAGAGTGCGTATCTCCCCTATGAATGAGCAGTTCTTC. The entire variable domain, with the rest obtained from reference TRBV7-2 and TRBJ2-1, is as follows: GAGVSQSPSNKVTEKGKDVELRCDPISGHTALYWYRQSLGQGLEFLIYFQGNSAPDKSGLPSDRFSAERTGGSVSTLTIQRTQQEDSAVYLCASRVRISPMNEQFFGPGTRLTVL.

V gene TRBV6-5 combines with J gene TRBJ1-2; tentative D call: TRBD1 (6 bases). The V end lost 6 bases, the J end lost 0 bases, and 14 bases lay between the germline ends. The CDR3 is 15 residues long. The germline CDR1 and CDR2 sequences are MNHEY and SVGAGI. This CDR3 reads CASRPGVSANYGYTF. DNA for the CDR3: TGTGCCAGCAGACCAGGGGTTTCAGCTAACTATGGCTACACCTTC.

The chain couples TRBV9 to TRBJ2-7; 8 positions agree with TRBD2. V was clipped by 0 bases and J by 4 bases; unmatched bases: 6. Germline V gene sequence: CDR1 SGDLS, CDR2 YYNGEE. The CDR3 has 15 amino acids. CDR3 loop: CASSVDSGTIYEQYF. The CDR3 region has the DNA TGTGCCAGCAGCGTAGATAGCGGGACGATATACGAGCAGTACTTC.

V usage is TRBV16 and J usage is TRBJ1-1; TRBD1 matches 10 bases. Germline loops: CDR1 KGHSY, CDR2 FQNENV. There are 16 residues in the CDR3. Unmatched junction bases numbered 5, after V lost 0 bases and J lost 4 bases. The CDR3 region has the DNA TGTGCCAGCAGCCAATCTCGGGACAGGGGTGGCACTGAAGCTTTCTTT. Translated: CASSQSRDRGGTEAFF. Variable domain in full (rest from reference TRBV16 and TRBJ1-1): GEEVAQTPKHLVRGEGQKAKLYCAPIKGHSYVFWYQQVLKNEFKFLISFQNENVFDETGMPKERFSAKCLPNSPCSLEIQATKLEDSAVYFCASSQSRDRGGTEAFFGQGTRLTVV.

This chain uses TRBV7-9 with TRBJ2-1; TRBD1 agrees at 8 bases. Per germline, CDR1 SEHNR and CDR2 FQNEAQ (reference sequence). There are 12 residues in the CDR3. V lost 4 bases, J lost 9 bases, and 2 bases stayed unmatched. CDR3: CASSSDRGEQFF. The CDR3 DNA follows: TGTGCCAGCAGCTCTGACAGGGGTGAGCAGTTCTTC.

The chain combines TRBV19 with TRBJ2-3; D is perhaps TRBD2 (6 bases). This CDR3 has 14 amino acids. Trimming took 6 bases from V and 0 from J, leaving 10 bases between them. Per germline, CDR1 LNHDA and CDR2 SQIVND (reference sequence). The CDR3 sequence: CASSRTTSTDTQYF. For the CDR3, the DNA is TGTGCCAGTAGCCGGACTACTAGCACAGATACGCAGTATTTT.